One sample yielded the 23 T cell receptor beta chains listed below, sequenced in a study of shared clonotypes between healthy human individuals. Naive CD8 cells were CD45RO-negative, positively selected for CCR7, excluding terminally differentiated effector memory CD45RA+ cells. Profiling relied on immunoSEQ multiplex PCR, and the TCRdb table lists in-frame clones only, not all of them. Among some 2,100,000 clones, under 95% were seen once, and the ten largest hold around 1.7%. Sequenced material: naive CD8+ T cells from PBMCs. These receptors all stem from a man aged 18 to 30 in good health. Some clones in this sample may be carry-over from other donors' samples.

This clone was seen a handful of times. At the DNA level, this CDR3 is encoded by other sequences in the same sample as well. The V and J genes are TRBV9 and TRBJ2-1, with 8 bases fitting TRBD2. CDR1 and CDR2 (germline): SGDLS, YYNGEE. With 0 bases clipped from V and 0 bases from J, the junction kept 2 bases outside the gene matches. This CDR3 spans 16 amino acids. CDR3 bases: TGTGCCAGCAGCGTAGCGGGGACTAGCTCCTACAATGAGCAGTTCTTC. Translating it yields CASSVAGTSSYNEQFF.

The chain recombines TRBV6-1 with TRBJ2-7, with D unresolved. Per germline, CDR1 MNHNS and CDR2 SASEGT. V lost 9 bases to trimming and J lost 2 bases, with 14 bases between them. The CDR3 extends over 13 amino acids. CDR3 amino acids: CASSPSVAYEQYF. The CDR3 nucleotides read TGTGCCAGTTCCCCCAGCGTAGCCTACGAGCAGTACTTC.

The sample holds one count of this clone. The same CDR3 arises from other DNA sequences in this sample as well. The gene calls are TRBV19 and TRBJ2-7; 9 positions match TRBD1. The trim removed 5 bases at V and 0 bases at J, leaving 5 bases unmatched. This CDR3 has 15 amino acids. Germline CDR1 LNHDA, CDR2 SQIVND (reference sequence). CDR3 region: CASSPGQGPSYEQYF. DNA for the CDR3: TGTGCCAGTAGTCCCGGACAGGGGCCCTCCTACGAGCAGTACTTC.

V gene TRBV2 combines with J gene TRBJ1-2; 11 bases align to TRBD1. There are 13 residues in the CDR3. J lost 7 bases, V lost 9 bases, and 7 bases had no gene match. Germline V gene lookup returns CDR1 SNHLY and CDR2 FYNNEI. CDR3 DNA: TGTGCCAGACGGACAGGGGGCTTAATTGGCTACACCTTC. It encodes CARRTGGLIGYTF.

The V and J genes are TRBV2 and TRBJ2-1, with a tentative D call TRBD1 (6 bases). V lost 3 bases to trimming and J lost 9 bases, with 9 bases between them. CDR3 length: 12 residues. The germline V gene has CDR1 SNHLY and CDR2 FYNNEI. CDR3 protein: CASSDRGSEQFF. In nucleotides, the CDR3 is TGTGCCAGCAGTGACAGGGGCAGTGAGCAGTTCTTC.

The rearrangement uses TRBV7-9 and TRBJ2-7, with 12 bases that match TRBD2. Germline loops: CDR1 SEHNR, CDR2 FQNEAQ (reference sequence). Trimming removed 1 base from V and 3 bases from J; junction bases left unmatched: 4. The CDR3 sequence is 16 residues long. The DNA of the CDR3 is TGTGCCAGCAGCTTAGGACTAGCGGGAGACGTCTACGAGCAGTACTTC. Translating it yields CASSLGLAGDVYEQYF.

This clone showed up just a few times. The genes are TRBV4-2 and TRBJ2-7; D gene unclear. Germline CDR1 and CDR2: LGHNA and YNFKEQ. The CDR3 is 14 residues long. V gave up 4 bases and J gave up 6 bases, with 16 bases separating them. The CDR3, as DNA: TGTGCCAGCAGCCCGCTTTTTGGAGTTAGCGAGCAGTACTTC. Translated, it gives CASSPLFGVSEQYF.

The chain is built from TRBV19 and TRBJ1-1; D gene ambiguous. Trimming pared 5 bases from V and 0 bases from J, leaving 22 bases between. From germline, CDR1 is LNHDA and CDR2 SQIVND (reference sequence). The CDR3 sequence is 18 residues long. In DNA form, the CDR3 reads TGTGCCAGTAGTTCCAGAGACCTTACTAATCGCCTGAACACTGAAGCTTTCTTT. Encoded protein: CASSSRDLTNRLNTEAFF.

The chain carries TRBV7-9 and TRBJ2-7; 7 positions agree with TRBD1. Looked up from germline, CDR1 is SEHNR and CDR2 is FQNEAQ (reference sequence). The ends lost 5 bases at V and 3 bases at J; junction bases unmatched: 10. This CDR3 has 15 amino acids. Here the CDR3 reads CASSPEGQPFYEQYF. CDR3 nucleotides: TGTGCCAGCAGCCCCGAGGGACAGCCATTCTACGAGCAGTACTTC.

V gene TRBV27 combines with J gene TRBJ2-7, with 9 bases fitting TRBD1. The CDR3 contains 15 residues. Germline values: CDR1 MNHEY, CDR2 SMNVEV (reference sequence). V shed 8 bases, J shed 4 bases, and the junction held 12 bases outside the gene matches. The CDR3 loop reads CASVSSGTGRYEQYF. Written as DNA, the CDR3 is TGTGCCAGCGTCTCTTCCGGGACAGGGCGTTACGAGCAGTACTTC.

V and J are TRBV27 and TRBJ1-2; D is perhaps TRBD1 (6 bases). In germline, CDR1 is MNHEY, CDR2 SMNVEV (reference sequence). V lost 6 bases to trimming and J lost 6 bases, with 17 bases between them. The CDR3 is made up of 14 amino acids. The CDR3 here is CASSPLTGLDGYTF. The CDR3 region has the DNA TGTGCCAGCAGCCCACTCACAGGGCTGGATGGCTACACCTTC.

The chain couples TRBV27 to TRBJ2-5; TRBD2 aligns across 11 bases. V gave up 4 bases and J gave up 4 bases; unmatched junction bases: 11. CDR1 and CDR2 from the germline V gene are MNHEY and SMNVEV (reference sequence). This CDR3 spans 17 amino acids. The CDR3 bases are TGTGCCAGCAGTTCCCCAAGACTAGCGGGGTGGAGAGAGACCCAGTACTTC. Its translation is CASSSPRLAGWRETQYF.

The chain's CDR3 is CASSQEPGRSTDTQYF. The CDR3 nucleotides are TGTGCCAGCAGCCAAGAGCCAGGGAGATCCACAGATACGCAGTATTTT. The chain joins TRBV14 to TRBJ2-3, with D perhaps being TRBD1 or TRBD2 (5 bases each). The V end lost 0 bases, the J end lost 2 bases, and 12 bases lay between the germline ends. Germline-derived CDR1 and CDR2 are SGHDN and FVKESK. The CDR3 covers 16 residues.

This clone is a singleton in its sample. J is TRBJ1-4 and V is TRBV7-9; the D gene is possibly TRBD1 (6 bases). The CDR3 contains 15 residues. Germline V gene data show CDR1 as SEHNR and CDR2 as FQNEAQ (reference sequence). The V gene lost 4 bases and the J gene lost 5 bases, with 14 bases spanning the gap. The CDR3 region has the DNA TGTGCCAGCAGCTCCCTCTCCGGGACAAATGAAAAACTGTTTTTT. Residues: CASSSLSGTNEKLFF.

A remark on this clone: At the DNA level, this CDR3 is encoded by other sequences in the same sample as well. The gene calls are TRBV28 and TRBJ2-7, with D tentatively TRBD1 (5 bases). Trimming took 2 bases from V and 0 from J, leaving 11 bases between them. Germline V gives CDR1 MDHEN, CDR2 SYDVKM. The CDR3 is made up of 15 amino acids. CDR3 region: CASSLGQGLSYEQYF. CDR3 bases: TGTGCCAGCAGTTTAGGCCAGGGTCTCTCCTACGAGCAGTACTTC.

This chain connects TRBV29-1 to TRBJ2-3, with 7 nucleotides matching TRBD2. Losses at the gene ends were 4 bases for V and 5 bases for J; bases not matched to a gene: 9. The CDR3 runs 14 residues. Per germline, CDR1 SQVTM and CDR2 ANQGSEA. The CDR3 spells CSVGGEGRLDTQYF. In nucleotides, the CDR3 is TGCAGCGTTGGGGGGGAGGGCCGGTTAGATACGCAGTATTTT.

This clone was counted once. The DNA for the CDR3 is TGCAGTGCCCTGAGACAGGTAGAAGCTTTCTTT. This translates into CSALRQVEAFF. The chain carries TRBV20-1 and TRBJ1-1; maybe TRBD1 (6 bases). Per the germline V gene, CDR1 is DFQATT and CDR2 is SNEGSKA (reference sequence). Trimming cost V 6 bases and J 8 bases, with 13 bases left between them. The CDR3 sequence is 11 residues long.

The V call is TRBV6-1, the J call TRBJ2-7; D unresolved. V lost 0 bases, J lost 4 bases, and 10 bases lay in between. There are 14 residues in the CDR3. Germline CDR1 MNHNS, CDR2 SASEGT. CDR3 sequence reads: CASSEAFAEYEQYF. The CDR3 coding sequence is TGTGCCAGCAGTGAAGCGTTTGCCGAATACGAGCAGTACTTC.

This clone was observed once. J is TRBJ2-7 and V is TRBV28; D may be TRBD2 (6 bases). V was cut by 2 bases and J by 3 bases, with 14 bases left in between. Germline CDR1 and CDR2: MDHEN and SYDVKM. The CDR3 contains 15 residues. CDR3 in amino acids: CASSLEAGTGYEQYF. The CDR3 DNA follows: TGTGCCAGCAGTTTAGAGGCCGGGACTGGCTACGAGCAGTACTTC. Full variable domain (outside the CDR3, taken from reference TRBV28 and TRBJ2-7): DVKVTQSSRYLVKRTGEKVFLECVQDMDHENMFWYRQDPGLGLRLIYFSYDVKMKEKGDIPEGYSVSREKKERFSLILESASTNQTSMYLCASSLEAGTGYEQYFGPGTRLTVT.

The chain joins TRBV5-4 to TRBJ2-7, with D perhaps given as TRBD1 or TRBD2 (6 bases each). In germline, CDR1 is SGHNT, CDR2 YYREEE (reference sequence). The length of the CDR3 is 15 residues. Trimming stripped 0 bases from V and 4 bases from J, with 14 bases between. CDR3: CASSLGWGAQYEQYF. The DNA for the CDR3 is TGTGCCAGCAGCTTGGGGTGGGGGGCCCAATACGAGCAGTACTTC.

This chain links TRBV5-4 with TRBJ1-2; TRBD1 aligns across 8 bases. Per germline, CDR1 SGHNT and CDR2 YYREEE (reference sequence). This CDR3 has 15 residues. J was trimmed by 0 bases and V by 4 bases; bases with no gene match: 5. The CDR3 here is CASSGGTGANYGYTF. CDR3 nucleotide sequence: TGTGCCAGCAGCGGGGGGACAGGAGCTAACTATGGCTACACCTTC.

Worth noting for this clone: The identical CDR3 is also encoded by other nucleotide sequences in the sample. The V call is TRBV5-1, the J call TRBJ1-5; D is perhaps TRBD1 (5 bases). Trimming cost V 4 bases and J 6 bases, with 11 bases left between them. The CDR3 is 13 amino acids. Per germline, CDR1 SGHRS and CDR2 YFSETQ. The CDR3, as DNA: TGCGCCAGCAGCCTGGGGGGGTTTCAGCCCCAGCATTTT. Protein sequence: CASSLGGFQPQHF.

As concerns this clone: Other DNA sequences of this sample code for an identical CDR3. This CDR3 reads CASSFGADTQYF. In DNA, the CDR3 is TGTGCCAGCAGCTTTGGCGCAGATACGCAGTATTTT. This chain uses TRBV7-9 with TRBJ2-3; D ambiguous. CDR3 length: 12 residues. Per the germline V gene, CDR1 is SEHNR and CDR2 is FQNEAQ (reference sequence). V was trimmed by 3 bases and J by 4 bases, leaving 5 bases between them. Looking up the rest from reference TRBV7-9 and TRBJ2-3 gives the full variable domain: DTGVSQNPRHKITKRGQNVTFRCDPISEHNRLYWYRQTLGQGPEFLTYFQNEAQLEKSRLLSDRFSAERPKGSFSTLEIQRTEQGDSAMYLCASSFGADTQYFGPGTRLTVL.